The 26 T cell receptor beta chains below come from one sample, sequenced in a study of blood T cell repertoires in COVID-19 (dated by TCRdb to about 2020). The method behind the library was the immunoSEQ multiplex PCR assay. The clones in this table, taken by TCRdb from immuneACCESS, are in-frame only. Not every clone is retained; where verified, under half of the shortfall comes from an unresolved V gene, and the cause of the rest is unknown. A total of about 500,000 clones appear in this sample, about 90% of them only once. The ten largest clones take up 0.7% of the sample. The sequencing sample was made of PBMCs or T cells enriched from blood (not recorded which). Receptors originate from a woman aged 18-29 years who had recovered from COVID-19.

CDR3 amino acids: CAWSGVEGEKLFF. The CDR3 DNA reads TGTGCCTGGAGTGGGGTTGAGGGTGAAAAACTGTTTTTT. The chain recombines TRBV30 with TRBJ1-4; D ambiguous. The CDR3 loop spans 13 amino acids. V was cut by 1 base and J by 7 bases, with 10 bases left in between. Germline loops: CDR1 GTSNPN, CDR2 SVGIG (reference sequence).

This rearrangement joins TRBV5-8 to TRBJ2-2, with 8 bases matching TRBD1. This CDR3 comprises 14 residues. Trimming at V came to 0 bases and at J to 6 bases, leaving 1 base not matched to a gene. In germline, CDR1 is SGHTS, CDR2 YDEGEE. The CDR3 region is CASSLEDRAGELFF. In DNA, the CDR3 is TGTGCCAGCAGCTTGGAGGACAGGGCCGGGGAGCTGTTTTTT.

CDR3 nucleotides: TGTGCCAGCAGCCCGACTGAAGCTTTCTTT. It translates to CASSPTEAFF. The chain has TRBV7-9 and TRBJ1-1, with unresolved D. This CDR3 has 10 residues. V was shortened by 5 bases and J by 5 bases, with 3 bases between the two germline ends. The germline CDR1 and CDR2 sequences are SEHNR and FQNEAQ (reference sequence).

Regarding this clone: Other nucleotide sequences from this sample produce the same CDR3. This CDR3 reads CSASQGSNQPQHF. The CDR3 nucleotides read TGCAGTGCTAGTCAGGGAAGCAATCAGCCCCAGCATTTT. The chain couples TRBV20-1 to TRBJ1-5; possible D gene TRBD1, 5 bases. CDR3 length: 13 amino acids. In germline, CDR1 is DFQATT, CDR2 SNEGSKA (reference sequence). V dropped 3 bases and J dropped 1 base, with 7 bases sitting between them.

The chain combines TRBV2 with TRBJ2-7, with D perhaps TRBD1 (6 bases). The CDR3 length is 13 residues. The germline V gene has CDR1 SNHLY and CDR2 FYNNEI. Trimming cost V 3 bases and J 6 bases, with 12 bases left between them. CDR3 sequence (DNA): TGTGCCAGCAGTGATGGGGGCAGGGCCGAGCAGTACTTC. Translating it yields CASSDGGRAEQYF.

V usage is TRBV28 and J usage is TRBJ1-1; D gene unclear. Germline V gene data show CDR1 as MDHEN and CDR2 as SYDVKM. The CDR3 has 12 residues. V shed 7 bases and J shed 3 bases, with 9 bases lying between them. CDR3 in DNA: TGTGCCAGCACCCCTCAGGACACTGAAGCTTTCTTT. It encodes CASTPQDTEAFF.

The chain uses TRBV5-4 and TRBJ2-3; no reliable D call. Trimming cost V 3 bases and J 2 bases, with 7 bases left between them. CDR1 SGHNT and CDR2 YYREEE come from the germline V gene (reference sequence). The CDR3 consists of 13 residues. CDR3 in amino acids: CASSSIPTDTQYF. The CDR3 DNA follows: TGTGCCAGCAGCTCTATTCCCACAGATACGCAGTATTTT.

The chain recombines TRBV19 with TRBJ1-1; D gene ambiguous. With 1 base removed from V and 6 bases from J, the gap between germline ends came to 9 bases. There are 13 residues in the CDR3. Germline CDR1 is LNHDA and CDR2 is SQIVND (reference sequence). CDR3 loop: CASSIAESAEAFF. CDR3 in DNA: TGTGCCAGTAGTATAGCCGAGTCCGCTGAAGCTTTCTTT.

This chain uses TRBV12-5 with TRBJ1-5; the match to TRBD1 covers 9 bases. Germline CDR1 is LGHNT and CDR2 is FRNRAP. CDR3 length: 17 amino acids. Trimming removed 3 bases from V and 5 bases from J; junction bases left unmatched: 11. The CDR3 region is CASGLSGTGLLDQPQHF. DNA for the CDR3: TGTGCTAGTGGTTTATCCGGGACAGGGCTGTTAGATCAGCCCCAGCATTTT. Variable domain in full (rest from reference TRBV12-5 and TRBJ1-5): DARVTQTPRHKVTEMGQEVTMRCQPILGHNTVFWYRQTMMQGLELLAYFRNRAPLDDSGMPKDRFSAEMPDATLATLKIQPSEPRDSAVYFCASGLSGTGLLDQPQHFGDGTRLSIL.

This chain joins TRBV24-1 and TRBJ2-3; a possible D gene is TRBD1 (5 bases). Germline CDR1 KGHDR, CDR2 SFDVKD. The CDR3 is made up of 16 amino acids. V was clipped by 4 bases and J by 7 bases, with 20 bases between them. This CDR3 is CATSDPTPQGSNTQYF. DNA of the CDR3: TGTGCCACCAGTGACCCCACCCCCCAGGGATCAAATACGCAGTATTTT.

This clone was observed a single time. V and J are TRBV6-5 and TRBJ1-1; TRBD1 is a possible D gene (6 bases). CDR3 length: 14 residues. Trimming removed 5 bases at V and 2 bases at J, with 12 bases between. Germline CDR1 is MNHEY and CDR2 is SVGAGI. The CDR3 here is CASSRDILNTEAFF. In nucleotides, the CDR3 is TGTGCCAGCAGTCGGGACATTCTAAACACTGAAGCTTTCTTT.

The chain recombines TRBV18 with TRBJ2-7; TRBD2 might be the D (6 bases). The CDR3 loop spans 17 amino acids. V was pared by 4 bases and J by 2 bases, with 21 bases between. From germline, CDR1 is KGHSH and CDR2 LQKENI. CDR3 in DNA: TGTGCCAGCTCACGTCGGACGGGGGTAGGGGACCCCTACGAGCAGTACTTC. This sequence encodes CASSRRTGVGDPYEQYF.

The rearrangement joins TRBV12-5 to TRBJ1-5; 10 bases fit TRBD1. The CDR3 runs to 16 residues. V lost 4 bases, J lost 4 bases, and 7 bases stayed unmatched. Per germline, CDR1 LGHNT and CDR2 FRNRAP. In DNA, the CDR3 is TGTGCTAGTGGTTCCTGGAGGACAGGGGGTAATCAGCCCCAGCATTTT. Protein sequence: CASGSWRTGGNQPQHF.

V and J are TRBV6-5 and TRBJ2-5; 9 bases are a match to TRBD2. There are 13 residues in the CDR3. J was trimmed by 3 bases and V by 6 bases; bases with no gene match: 2. Germline lookup yields CDR1 MNHEY and CDR2 SVGAGI. CDR3 in amino acids: CASRASGEETQYF. The DNA of the CDR3 is TGTGCCAGCAGGGCTAGCGGGGAAGAGACCCAGTACTTC.

This clone was found a few times. The chain uses TRBV3-1 (or the pseudogene TRBV3-2) and TRBJ1-6, with a tentative D call TRBD1 (5 bases). V lost 2 bases and J 8 bases, leaving 7 bases between the germline ends. CDR1 and CDR2 (germline): LGHDT, YNNKEL (reference sequence). This CDR3 is built from 13 residues. This chain's CDR3 is CASSQIRDSPLHF. As DNA, the CDR3 is TGTGCCAGCAGCCAAATCAGGGATTCACCCCTCCACTTT.

In this sample, this clone turned up once. CDR3 DNA sequence: TGTGCCAGCAGCTCGGGACAGCGTGAAGAGACCCAGTACTTC. This sequence encodes CASSSGQREETQYF. The chain recombines TRBV2 with TRBJ2-5, with 7 bases lining up with TRBD1. The V and J ends lost 6 bases and 3 bases, in that order; junction bases with no gene match: 7. Germline V CDR1 and CDR2: SNHLY, FYNNEI. The CDR3 covers 14 residues.

The J gene is TRBJ2-5, the V gene TRBV19; maybe TRBD2 (7 bases). Germline CDR1 LNHDA, CDR2 SQIVND (reference sequence). The V gene lost 8 bases and the J gene lost 3 bases, with 19 bases spanning the gap. The CDR3 totals 15 residues. Here the CDR3 DNA reads TGTGCCAGTGCTTTGAGGGGGGGCCGCGAAGAGACCCAGTACTTC. Translating gives CASALRGGREETQYF.

The V call is TRBV27, the J call TRBJ1-6, with TRBD1 matching over 8 bases. CDR1 and CDR2 from the germline V gene are MNHEY and SMNVEV (reference sequence). The CDR3 is 14 amino acids. Trimming took 9 bases from V and 5 from J; bases not matched to a gene: 6. The CDR3 region is CARSRGQDNSPLHF. CDR3 DNA: TGTGCCAGGTCGAGGGGACAGGATAATTCACCCCTCCACTTT.

The rearrangement uses TRBV6-5 and TRBJ1-3; D might be TRBD1 (5 bases). The CDR3 is made up of 14 amino acids. V gave up 10 bases and J gave up 4 bases, with 17 bases separating them. Germline values: CDR1 MNHEY, CDR2 SVGAGI. The CDR3 sequence: CATSPGRVGNTIYF. As DNA, the CDR3 is TGTGCCACCTCGCCAGGGAGGGTAGGAAACACCATATATTTT.

CDR3 DNA sequence: TGTGCCAGCAGACAAACGGCGGCCTACGAGCAGTACTTC. Residues: CASRQTAAYEQYF. The chain combines TRBV12-3 or TRBV12-4 with TRBJ2-7; no definite D call. This CDR3 comprises 13 residues. V was cut by 6 bases and J by 2 bases, with 11 bases left in between.

The rearrangement joins TRBV11-2 to TRBJ2-7, with D possibly matching TRBD2 (7 bases). The CDR3 has 14 amino acids. Germline values: CDR1 SGHAT, CDR2 FQNNGV. V was trimmed by 5 bases and J by 7 bases, leaving 18 bases between them. The CDR3 reads CASSPYWGGGEQYF. The CDR3 DNA is TGTGCCAGCAGCCCATATTGGGGAGGGGGGGAGCAGTACTTC.

A few counts support this clone. The V and J genes are TRBV7-8 and TRBJ1-6; D may be TRBD1 (5 bases). The CDR3 runs 14 residues. The germline V gene has CDR1 SGHVS and CDR2 FQNEAQ. V shed 1 base and J shed 7 bases, with 8 bases lying between them. The CDR3 region has the DNA TGTGCCAGCAGCTTAGTTGGGGGGAATTCACCCCTCCACTTT. It codes for CASSLVGGNSPLHF.

The V call is TRBV7-8, the J call TRBJ1-3; 7 bases align to TRBD1. CDR3 size: 18 residues. The V gene end was trimmed by 5 bases and the J gene end by 3 bases; junction bases not matched to a gene: 16. Germline values: CDR1 SGHVS, CDR2 FQNEAQ. The CDR3 coding sequence is TGTGCCAGCAGCCGCATGACCACTGGGACAGACTATGGAAACACCATATATTTT. The encoded protein is CASSRMTTGTDYGNTIYF.

The chain links TRBV7-2 to TRBJ1-3; 10 bases are a match to TRBD1. The germline V gene has CDR1 SGHTA and CDR2 FQGNSA. The ends lost 3 bases at V and 3 bases at J; junction bases unmatched: 2. CDR3 length: 15 residues. The CDR3 protein is CASSFGQGGGNTIYF. The CDR3 DNA reads as TGTGCCAGCAGCTTTGGACAGGGGGGTGGAAACACCATATATTTT.

The chain joins TRBV7-2 to TRBJ2-7; the match to TRBD2 covers 9 bases. This CDR3 spans 15 amino acids. From germline, CDR1 is SGHTA and CDR2 FQGNSA. V lost 3 bases to trimming and J lost 2 bases; unmatched junction nucleotides: 5. CDR3 in amino acids: CASSFFLAGTYEQYF. The CDR3 DNA reads as TGTGCCAGCAGCTTCTTTCTAGCGGGGACCTACGAGCAGTACTTC.

This chain links TRBV10-3 with TRBJ1-1; 9 bases match TRBD1. Germline CDR1 reads ENHRY; CDR2 reads SYGVKD. Trimming removed 2 bases from V and 6 bases from J; junction bases left unmatched: 10. This CDR3 has 16 amino acids. CDR3 sequence (DNA): TGTGCCATCAGTGAGAGAGGGGGACAGGGAGGATCTGAAGCTTTCTTT. Translated, it gives CAISERGGQGGSEAFF.